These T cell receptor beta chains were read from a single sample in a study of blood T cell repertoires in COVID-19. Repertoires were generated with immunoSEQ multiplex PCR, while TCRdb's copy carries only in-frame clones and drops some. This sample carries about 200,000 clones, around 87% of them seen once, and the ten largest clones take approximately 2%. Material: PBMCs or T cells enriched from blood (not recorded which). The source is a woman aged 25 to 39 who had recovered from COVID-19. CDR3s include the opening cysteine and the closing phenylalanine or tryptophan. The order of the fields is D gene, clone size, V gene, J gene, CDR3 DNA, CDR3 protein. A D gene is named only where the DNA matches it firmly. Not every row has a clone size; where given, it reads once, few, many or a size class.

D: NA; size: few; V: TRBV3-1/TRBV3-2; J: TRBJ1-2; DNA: TGTGCCAGCAGTCCTGGACAGCGCTATGGCTACACCTTC; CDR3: CASSPGQRYGYTF
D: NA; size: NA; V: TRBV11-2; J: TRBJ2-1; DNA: TGTGCCAGCAGCTTAAGTCCGACTTCTCACGGTGAGCAGTTCTTC; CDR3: CASSLSPTSHGEQFF
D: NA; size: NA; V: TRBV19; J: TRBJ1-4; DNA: TGTGCCAGTAGACTTCGGGATGAGAGTGAAAAACTGTTTTTT; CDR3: CASRLRDESEKLFF
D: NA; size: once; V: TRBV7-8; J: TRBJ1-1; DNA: TGTGCCAGCAGCTTAGGACTCCGGGATCCTAGCCGATTT; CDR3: CASSLGLRDPSRF
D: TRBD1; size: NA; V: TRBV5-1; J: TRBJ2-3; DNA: TGCGCCAGCAGCGTACAGGGGGCGAGCACAGATACGCAGTATTTT; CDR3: CASSVQGASTDTQYF
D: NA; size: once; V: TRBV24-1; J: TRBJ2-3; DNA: TGTGCCACCATTGGGGCCACAGATACGCAGTATTTT; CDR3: CATIGATDTQYF
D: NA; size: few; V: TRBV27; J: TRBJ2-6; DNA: TGTGCCAGCAGTCAACAGGGAACCTCTGGGGCCAACGTCCTGACTTTC; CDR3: CASSQQGTSGANVLTF
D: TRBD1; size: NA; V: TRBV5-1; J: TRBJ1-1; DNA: TGCGCCAGCAGCTTGGGGGGACAGGGCTACACTGAAGCTTTCTTT; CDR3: CASSLGGQGYTEAFF
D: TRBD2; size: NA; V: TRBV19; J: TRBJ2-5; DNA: TGTGCCAGTAGTATGCAGGAAACCGGGACTAGCCTAGAGACCCAGTACTTC; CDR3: CASSMQETGTSLETQYF
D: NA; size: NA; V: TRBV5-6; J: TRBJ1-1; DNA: TGTGCCAGCAGCCAAACCTGGGGAGCTGAAGCTTTCTTT; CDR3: CASSQTWGAEAFF
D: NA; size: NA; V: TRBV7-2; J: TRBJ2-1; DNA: TGTGCCAGCAGCCCCCCCCCAAACAATGAGCAGTTCTTC; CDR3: CASSPPPNNEQFF
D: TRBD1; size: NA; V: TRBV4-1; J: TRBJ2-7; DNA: TGCCCCAGCAGCCAACTGGTGGGCAGGGGGCCTTCCTACGAGCAGTACTTC; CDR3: CPSSQLVGRGPSYEQYF
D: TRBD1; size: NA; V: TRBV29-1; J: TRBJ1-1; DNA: TGCAGCGCGGGACAGAGTCGGAACACTGAAGCTTTCTTT; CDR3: CSAGQSRNTEAFF